This T cell receptor (beta chain) was profiled in a study of T cell responses to AZD1222 COVID-19 vaccine. Study context: Pooling was applied to second doses at about 4 or about 12 weeks.

This clone appeared a single time. Its antigen is still unknown. Trimming left V 0 bases short and J 0 bases short, with 6 bases between. The CDR3 spans 14 residues. Germline V gene lookup returns CDR1 SGHRS and CDR2 YFSETQ. Produced via immunoSEQ multiplex PCR; TCRdb's table is partial and in-frame only. This table holds about 92,000 clones, 89% found once. Study-level findings and limits: There were mostly white British donors and more females than males, and clonal diversity was possibly underestimated. Close to half of spike-specific TCRs reportedly recognize unmutated variant regions.

The receptor comes from an adult in good health. The rearrangement links TRBV5-1 to TRBJ1-1; maybe TRBD1 (5 bases). The sequences come from peripheral blood, collected on day 0 of AZD1222 vaccination. The CDR3 loop is CASSLGGLNTEAFF. DNA of the CDR3: TGCGCCAGCAGCTTGGGGGGCTTGAACACTGAAGCTTTCTTT.